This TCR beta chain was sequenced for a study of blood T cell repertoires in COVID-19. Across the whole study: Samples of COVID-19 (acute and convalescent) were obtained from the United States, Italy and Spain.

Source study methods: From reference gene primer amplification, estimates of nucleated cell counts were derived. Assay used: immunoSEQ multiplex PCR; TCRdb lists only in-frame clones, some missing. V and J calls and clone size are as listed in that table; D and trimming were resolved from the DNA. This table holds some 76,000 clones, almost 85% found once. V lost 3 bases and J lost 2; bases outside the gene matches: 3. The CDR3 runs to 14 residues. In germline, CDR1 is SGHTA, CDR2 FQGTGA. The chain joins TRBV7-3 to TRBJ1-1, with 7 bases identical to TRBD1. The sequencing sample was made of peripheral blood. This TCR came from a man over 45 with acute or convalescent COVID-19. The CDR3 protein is CASSLGQSNTEAFF. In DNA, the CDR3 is TGTGCCAGCAGCTTGGGACAGAGTAACACTGAAGCTTTCTTT.